These 18 T cell receptor beta chains came from one sample sequenced in a study of cytomegalovirus exposure and HLA in healthy donors. It was with 60 Vbeta and 13 Jbeta primers that the PCR ran. TCRdb keeps only in-frame clones here, not all; method: immunoSEQ multiplex PCR. The sample yields some 210,000 clones, 60% to 80% seen once. What was sequenced was PBMCs. These receptors came from a male donor in good health and CMV-seronegative.

The gene calls are TRBV10-1 and TRBJ2-2; tentatively, D is TRBD1 (6 bases). The V gene lost 6 bases and the J gene lost 0 bases, with 11 bases spanning the gap. The CDR3 runs 15 residues. Germline-derived CDR1 and CDR2 are WNHNN and SYGVQD (reference sequence). The CDR3 loop is CASSQGHTNTGELFF. The CDR3, as DNA: TGCGCCAGCAGCCAGGGGCATACGAACACCGGGGAGCTGTTTTTT.

The V call is TRBV13, the J call TRBJ2-2; D is perhaps TRBD1 (6 bases). Per germline, CDR1 PRHDT and CDR2 FYEKMQ (reference sequence). The CDR3 length is 15 residues. V was trimmed by 5 bases and J by 4 bases, leaving 14 bases between them. CDR3 amino acids: CASSTGQLPTGELFF. In DNA, the CDR3 is TGTGCCAGCAGCACCGGACAGCTTCCCACCGGGGAGCTGTTTTTT.

V usage is TRBV6-1 and J usage is TRBJ2-1; tentatively, D is TRBD2 (6 bases). Germline assignment: CDR1 MNHNS and CDR2 SASEGT. The V end lost 2 bases, the J end lost 2 bases, and 10 bases lay between the germline ends. The CDR3 length is 15 residues. This chain's CDR3 is CASSEPAGPYNEQFF. CDR3 sequence (DNA): TGTGCCAGCAGTGAACCAGCGGGCCCCTACAATGAGCAGTTCTTC.

This clone came up once. This rearrangement joins TRBV7-9 to TRBJ2-1, with 8 bases aligning to TRBD1. Germline lookup yields CDR1 SEHNR and CDR2 FQNEAQ (reference sequence). CDR3 length equals 14 residues. Unmatched junction bases numbered 2, after V lost 2 bases and J lost 5 bases. CDR3 sequence reads: CASSLRTGNNEQFF. DNA for the CDR3: TGTGCCAGCAGCTTACGGACAGGGAACAATGAGCAGTTCTTC.

This clone has only a few counts. V gene TRBV6-1 combines with J gene TRBJ2-7; possibly TRBD2 for D (5 bases). CDR3 length: 15 amino acids. The V gene's germline CDR1 is MNHNS and CDR2 SASEGT. The V gene lost 4 bases and the J gene lost 2 bases, with 15 bases spanning the gap. In DNA form, the CDR3 reads TGTGCCAGCAGTGCCCTCATGCGGGTAGCCTACGAGCAGTACTTC. It yields the protein CASSALMRVAYEQYF.

The chain combines TRBV9 with TRBJ2-5; D is perhaps TRBD1 (5 bases). The end of the DNA aligns better with TRBJ2-7, so the J call may be wrong. Germline V gives CDR1 SGDLS, CDR2 YYNGEE. This CDR3 contains 14 residues. The CDR3 coding sequence is TGTGCCAGCAGCGTAGACAGGCTTAGCTACGAGCAGTACTTC. Encoded protein: CASSVDRLSYEQYF.

V and J are TRBV7-2 and TRBJ2-7, with 10 bases that match TRBD1. Germline CDR1 and CDR2: SGHTA and FQGNSA. The CDR3 consists of 18 residues. Trimming at V came to 0 bases and at J to 5 bases, leaving 13 bases not matched to a gene. This CDR3 is CASSLALVRGQGSDEQYF. The CDR3 DNA is TGTGCCAGCAGCTTAGCGCTTGTCAGGGGACAGGGGAGCGACGAGCAGTACTTC.

The V call is TRBV27, the J call TRBJ1-2; D gene ambiguous. The CDR3 totals 13 residues. Between the trimmed V and J ends, which lost 2 bases and 8 bases, there was a span of 12 bases. The germline V gene encodes CDR1 MNHEY and CDR2 SMNVEV (reference sequence). The CDR3 sequence is CASSLGGRRGYTF. DNA for the CDR3: TGTGCCAGCAGTTTAGGCGGGCGGCGAGGCTACACCTTC.

CDR3 nucleotides: TGTGCCAGCAGCTTGGTTACGTACGAGCAGTACTTC. It yields the protein CASSLVTYEQYF. This chain uses TRBV5-8 with TRBJ2-5; D remains unclear. The J call may be incorrect, as the DNA end agrees better with TRBJ2-7. In germline, CDR1 is SGHTS, CDR2 YDEGEE. The CDR3 consists of 12 residues.

The V and J genes are TRBV7-3 and TRBJ2-3; 8 bases agree with TRBD2. Germline V CDR1 and CDR2: SGHTA, FQGTGA. This CDR3 region has 18 residues. The V segment lost 2 bases and the J segment 0 bases; nucleotides outside the gene matches: 10. The CDR3: CASSLAPSSGVSTDTQYF. The CDR3 bases are TGTGCCAGCAGCTTAGCCCCAAGTAGCGGGGTTAGCACAGATACGCAGTATTTT.

This chain connects TRBV30 to TRBJ1-1, with TRBD1 identical over 9 bases. CDR1 GTSNPN and CDR2 SVGIG come from the germline V gene (reference sequence). The CDR3 runs to 13 residues. V gave up 3 bases and J gave up 1 base; unmatched junction bases: 0. The CDR3 here is CAWRDRGNTEAFF. The CDR3, as DNA: TGTGCCTGGAGGGACAGGGGGAACACTGAAGCTTTCTTT. Variable domain in full (rest from reference TRBV30 and TRBJ1-1): SQTIHQWPATLVQPVGSPLSLECTVEGTSNPNLYWYRQAAGRGLQLLFYSVGIGQISSEVPQNLSASRPQDRQFILSSKKLLLSDSGFYLCAWRDRGNTEAFFGQGTRLTVV.

V usage is TRBV4-2 and J usage is TRBJ2-7, with 9 positions matching TRBD2. CDR1 LGHNA and CDR2 YNFKEQ come from the germline V gene. The CDR3 extends over 16 amino acids. V shed 3 bases, J shed 5 bases, and the junction held 11 bases outside the gene matches. The DNA for the CDR3 is TGTGCCAGCAGCCAGCCTTGGACTAGCGAGGTCAACGAGCAGTACTTC. Its protein is CASSQPWTSEVNEQYF.

This clone was recorded many times. The V gene is TRBV5-6, the J gene TRBJ2-5; the match to TRBD1 covers 9 bases. The CDR3 runs 12 residues. The germline V gene has CDR1 SGHDT and CDR2 YYEEEE. V lost 5 bases and J lost 6; bases outside the gene matches: 2. The CDR3 sequence is CASRGQGKTQYF. Here the CDR3 DNA reads TGTGCCAGCAGGGGACAGGGAAAGACCCAGTACTTC.

This clone was counted a few times. The chain joins TRBV5-1 to TRBJ2-1, with a weak D call TRBD1 (6 bases). The CDR3 extends over 13 amino acids. Germline CDR1 SGHRS, CDR2 YFSETQ. The germline V and J ends were trimmed by 5 bases and 4 bases, with 10 bases remaining between them. CDR3 residues: CASSTTGYNEQFF. The CDR3 bases are TGCGCCAGCAGTACGACAGGATACAATGAGCAGTTCTTC.

The J gene is TRBJ1-2, the V gene TRBV5-6; TRBD1 matches at 7 bases. From germline, CDR1 is SGHDT and CDR2 YYEEEE. Unmatched junction bases numbered 7, after V lost 0 bases and J lost 8 bases. The CDR3 is 14 amino acids. CDR3 loop: CASSLAGGKGGYTF. CDR3 sequence (DNA): TGTGCCAGCAGCTTGGCAGGGGGTAAAGGCGGCTACACCTTC.

The rearrangement joins TRBV7-3 to TRBJ2-3; TRBD1 agrees at 7 bases. V shed 1 base and J 1 base; nucleotides not matched to a gene: 5. Germline V gives CDR1 SGHTA, CDR2 FQGTGA. The CDR3 runs to 16 residues. For the CDR3, the DNA is TGTGCCAGCAGCTTAATGCCCCAGGGGGGCACAGATACGCAGTATTTT. It encodes CASSLMPQGGTDTQYF.

The table lists this clone with a few counts. The chain carries TRBV4-2 and TRBJ2-3; possible D gene TRBD2, 5 bases. V lost 5 bases to trimming and J lost 2 bases, with 17 bases between them. The germline gives CDR1 LGHNA, CDR2 YNFKEQ. The CDR3 covers 16 residues. The CDR3 protein is CASSYESVGATDTQYF. The CDR3 nucleotides read TGTGCCAGCAGCTATGAATCGGTGGGAGCCACAGATACGCAGTATTTT.

This clone was seen a few times. CDR3 protein: CASTGPYSNQPQHF. CDR3 coding DNA: TGTGCCAGTACAGGCCCTTATAGCAATCAGCCCCAGCATTTT. The chain employs TRBV2 and TRBJ1-5; the D gene is possibly TRBD1 (5 bases). Germline V CDR1 and CDR2: SNHLY, FYNNEI. The germline V and J ends were trimmed by 9 bases and 0 bases, with 12 bases remaining between them. The CDR3 covers 14 residues.